This T cell receptor (beta chain) originates from a study of T-cell memory formation after mild COVID-19. A few counts support this clonotype. What it binds is not known. Overall study findings and caveats: A second wave expanding day 15 to 37 was CD4+-biased; contracting clones were balanced. The SARS-CoV-2 specificity of second-wave clones reaching peak at day 37 remained unverified. Some clones that responded were present in memory (sampled pre-infection), which suggests cross-reactive memory joined.

TCRdb ran MiXCR on the 5' RACE reads and lists one entry per CDR3 protein. Of around 430,000 distinct CDR3 sequences listed, about a sixth were seen once; the top ten hold 20% to 25%. CDR1 is LGHDT, CDR2 YNNKEL, per germline (reference sequence). The ends were cut back, 0 bases at V and 7 bases at J, with 10 bases in the middle. CDR3 length: 14 amino acids. The sequencing sample was made of PBMCs or a T cell subset sorted from them (not recorded which). This sequence was found in a man aged 18 to 30 who had mild COVID-19 (a few samples of this study predate the infection). Cell type and time point are not known. The rearrangement joins TRBV3-1 to TRBJ1-5, with no clear D. The CDR3 nucleotides read TGTGCCAGCAGCCAAGATTCGTTAAAGCAGCCCCAGCATTTT. Protein product: CASSQDSLKQPQHF. Filled out from reference TRBV3-1 and TRBJ1-5, the complete variable domain reads DTAVSQTPKYLVTQMGNDKSIKCEQNLGHDTMYWYKQDSKKFLKIMFSYNNKELIINETVPNRFSPKSPDKAHLNLHINSLELGDSAVYFCASSQDSLKQPQHFGDGTRLSIL.